This T cell receptor beta chain was found in a study of regulatory T cells in long-lasting Graves disease. Overall study context: Over 5 years on antithyroid drugs plus positive TSH receptor antibodies marked Graves' disease as persistent.

The study, taken as a whole, reports: Persistent disease exhibited a predilection for TRBV28, TRBJ1-2 and TRBJ2-5.

To make TCR beta libraries, researchers used iRepertoire HTBI primers and Arm-PCR of CDR3 regions. TCRdb re-analysed the multiplex PCR reads in MiXCR, keeping a single row per CDR3 protein. This sample has 350,000 to 450,000 distinct CDR3 sequences, with about 21% found just once. The sample's time point: persistent/refractory GD, antithyroid drugs over 5 years with positive TRAb. Scientists built the TCR library using RNA that was extracted from PBMCs. Patients of an endocrinology department in Xi'an, China, were included. A blood draw put approximately 9 milliliters of peripheral blood into EDTA tubes. This clonotype was seen at least ten times. Antigen specificity is unknown. Germline V CDR1 and CDR2: SGHKS, YYEKEE (reference sequence). Trimming left V 2 bases short and J 5 bases short, with 13 bases between. The CDR3 covers 14 residues.

This specimen was peripheral blood mononuclear cells (PBMCs), taken when the disease was refractory, from a patient treated with antithyroid drugs. The chain recombines TRBV5-5 with TRBJ1-1; a weak D match, TRBD1 (6 bases). This receptor was obtained from a female donor with Graves disease. CDR3 in amino acids: CASSFGGLATEAFF. As DNA, the CDR3 is TGTGCCAGCAGCTTTGGGGGCCTCGCGACTGAAGCTTTCTTT. Full variable domain (remainder filled in from reference TRBV5-5 and TRBJ1-1): DAGVTQSPTHLIKTRGQQVTLRCSPISGHKSVSWYQQVLGQGPQFIFQYYEKEERGRGNFPDRFSARQFPNYSSELNVNALLLGDSALYLCASSFGGLATEAFFGQGTRLTVV.